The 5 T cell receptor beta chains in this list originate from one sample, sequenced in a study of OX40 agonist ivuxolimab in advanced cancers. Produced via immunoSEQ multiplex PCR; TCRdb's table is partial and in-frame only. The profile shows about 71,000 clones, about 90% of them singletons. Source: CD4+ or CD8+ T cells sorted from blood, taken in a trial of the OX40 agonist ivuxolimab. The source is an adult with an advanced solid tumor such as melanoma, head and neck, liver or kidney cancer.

DNA for the CDR3: TGTGCCAGCAGTTTATATGGGGATTCCTATGGCTACACCTTC. This encodes CASSLYGDSYGYTF. The rearrangement uses TRBV28 and TRBJ1-2; D gene unclear. Between the trimmed V and J ends, which lost 1 base and 4 bases, there was a span of 10 bases. Per germline, CDR1 MDHEN and CDR2 SYDVKM. The CDR3 spans 14 residues.

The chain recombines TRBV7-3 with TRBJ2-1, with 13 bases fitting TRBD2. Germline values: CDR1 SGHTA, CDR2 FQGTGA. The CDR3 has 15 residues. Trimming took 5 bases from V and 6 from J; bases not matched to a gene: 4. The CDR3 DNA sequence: TGTGCCAGCAGCCCCGGGACTAGCGGGACCAATGAGCAGTTCTTC. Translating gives CASSPGTSGTNEQFF.

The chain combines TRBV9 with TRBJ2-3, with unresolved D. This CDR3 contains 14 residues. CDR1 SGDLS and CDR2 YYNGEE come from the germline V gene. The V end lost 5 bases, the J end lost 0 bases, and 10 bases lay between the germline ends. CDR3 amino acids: CASSPETSTDTQYF. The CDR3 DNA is TGTGCCAGCAGTCCGGAGACTAGCACAGATACGCAGTATTTT.

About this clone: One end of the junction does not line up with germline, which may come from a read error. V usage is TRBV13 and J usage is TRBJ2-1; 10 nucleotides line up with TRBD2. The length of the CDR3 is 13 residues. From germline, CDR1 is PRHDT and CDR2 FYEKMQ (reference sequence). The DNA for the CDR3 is TGTGCCAGCACCTTAGGGACTAGCGCTGAGCAGTTCTTC. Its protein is CASTLGTSAEQFF.

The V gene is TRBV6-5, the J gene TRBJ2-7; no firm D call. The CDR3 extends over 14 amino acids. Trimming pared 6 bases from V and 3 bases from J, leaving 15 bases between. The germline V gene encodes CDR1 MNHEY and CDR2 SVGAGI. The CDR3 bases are TGTGCCAGCAGCCCCGATGGAAGAAACTACGAGCAGTACTTC. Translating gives CASSPDGRNYEQYF.